This TCR beta chain is drawn from a study of blood T cells in healthy people across ages. Notes on the study in general: TCR beta diversity, measured per million T cells, fell in a roughly linear way with age. Researchers report that TCR beta diversity correlated strongly with naive T cell percentage.

Turning to this clonotype: Its antigen remains unidentified.

For every donor, a draw yielded ten milliliters of peripheral blood. Then a second PCR, running roughly 7 to 11 cycles, was carried out with a sample-barcoded 5' primer and a J-beta primer mix. MiXCR, applied by TCRdb to the 5' RACE reads, yields one record per CDR3 protein. The repertoire consists of roughly 1.5 million distinct CDR3 sequences, with 35% to 45% occurring once and the leading ten covering approximately 4%. This receptor was taken from a young woman in good health. The sequenced sample consisted of blood.

The CDR3 nucleotides are TGTGCCAGCAGCGACGGGCGCGAAAAACTGTTTTTT. Its translation is CASSDGREKLFF. The rearrangement joins TRBV5-5 to TRBJ1-4; D remains ambiguous. Germline CDR1 and CDR2: SGHKS and YYEKEE (reference sequence). There are 12 residues in the CDR3. V was cut by 4 bases and J by 8 bases, with 9 bases left in between.